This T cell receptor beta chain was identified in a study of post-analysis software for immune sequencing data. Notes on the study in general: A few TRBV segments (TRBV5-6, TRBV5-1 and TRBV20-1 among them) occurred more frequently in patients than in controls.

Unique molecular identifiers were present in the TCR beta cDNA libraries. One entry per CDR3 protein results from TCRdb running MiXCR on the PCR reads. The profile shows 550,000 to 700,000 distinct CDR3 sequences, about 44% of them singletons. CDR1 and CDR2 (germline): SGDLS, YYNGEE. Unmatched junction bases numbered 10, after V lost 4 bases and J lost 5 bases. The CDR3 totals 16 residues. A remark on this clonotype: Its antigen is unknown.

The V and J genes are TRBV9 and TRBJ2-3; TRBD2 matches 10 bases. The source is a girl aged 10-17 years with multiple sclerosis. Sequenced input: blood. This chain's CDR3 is CASSFSGGLSGDTQYF. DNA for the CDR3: TGTGCCAGCAGCTTTAGCGGGGGGCTTAGCGGAGATACGCAGTATTTT.